This TCR beta chain was captured in a study of identical twins. TCRdb called the 5' RACE reads again in MiXCR, with one record for every CDR3 protein. This sample carries 500,000 to 600,000 distinct CDR3 sequences, 20% to 25% of them seen once, and the ten largest clones take roughly 0.9%. The CDR3 is 15 residues long. Germline V gene lookup returns CDR1 SGHTA and CDR2 FQGNSA. The V and J ends lost 5 bases and 5 bases respectively, with 17 bases between them. This sample was shared with a second study, whose subject was T cells expressing NK-cell markers. That source reports: Expanded NKG2C+ T cell clones had unclear HCMV specificity.

The receptor comes from a woman aged 18 to 35 in good health. The chain links TRBV7-2 to TRBJ2-3; D perhaps matches TRBD2 (5 bases). The sequenced sample was CD4+ T cells sorted from blood. Here the CDR3 DNA reads TGTGCCAGCAGCCCCTGGCTAGCAGTGGGAGATACGCAGTATTTT. This sequence encodes CASSPWLAVGDTQYF.